Each of the 8 T cell receptor beta chains below was sequenced from the same sample in a study of metastatic and nonmetastatic thyroid tumors. TCRdb re-analyzed the PCR reads through MiXCR. Here the sample spans roughly 59,000 clones, about 16% being singletons. No treatment of any kind had been given to any patient before thyroid surgery. Sequenced: blood. These receptors all stem from a male donor with papillary thyroid cancer or a benign thyroid nodule (not recorded which). Some clones in this sample may be carry-over from other donors' samples.

This clone occurred many times. The chain links TRBV28 to TRBJ1-5; D is perhaps TRBD1 (6 bases). V lost 6 bases and J 3 bases, leaving 12 bases between the germline ends. The CDR3 is made up of 14 amino acids. Germline CDR1 and CDR2: MDHEN and SYDVKM. CDR3 DNA sequence: TGTGCCAGCAGGAAAACAGGGCCCAATCAGCCCCAGCATTTT. Translating it yields CASRKTGPNQPQHF.

This clone has more than one count but fewer than ten. This chain links TRBV19 with TRBJ1-2; 7 bases fit TRBD1. With V trimmed by 3 bases and J by 7 bases, 8 bases remained unmatched. The CDR3 totals 14 residues. Germline values: CDR1 LNHDA, CDR2 SQIVND (reference sequence). Here the CDR3 DNA reads TGTGCCAGTAGTATCTTGTCAGGGGGACGTGGCTACACCTTC. Amino acid sequence: CASSILSGGRGYTF.

DNA for the CDR3: TGTGCCAGCAGCTCGACCAGGGCAGATACGCAGTATTTT. Its protein product is CASSSTRADTQYF. The V and J genes are TRBV7-2 and TRBJ2-3, with a tentative D call TRBD1 (5 bases). The germline gives CDR1 SGHTA, CDR2 FQGNSA. Trimming took off 4 bases at V and 4 bases at J, with 9 bases between the two ends. CDR3 length equals 13 residues.

This clone was seen many times. The chain joins TRBV2 to TRBJ2-1, with D unresolved. Trimming took 4 bases from V and 0 from J, leaving 10 bases between them. Per germline, CDR1 SNHLY and CDR2 FYNNEI. The CDR3 length is 15 residues. The DNA of the CDR3 is TGTGCCAGCAGTGTAGGGCGGAGCTCCTACAATGAGCAGTTCTTC. This codes for CASSVGRSSYNEQFF.

This clone was detected many times. The J gene is TRBJ1-4, the V gene TRBV5-4, with 7 bases fitting TRBD1. With 1 base clipped from V and 5 bases from J, the junction kept 2 bases outside the gene matches. Looked up from germline, CDR1 is SGHNT and CDR2 is YYREEE (reference sequence). The CDR3 has 14 amino acids. CDR3 region: CASSLRGRNEKLFF. DNA of the CDR3: TGTGCCAGCAGCTTGAGGGGGCGAAATGAAAAACTGTTTTTT.

Only a few counts were recorded for this clone. The J gene is TRBJ2-3, the V gene TRBV20-1, with TRBD2 identical over 10 bases. CDR1 is DFQATT, CDR2 SNEGSKA, per germline (reference sequence). The V segment lost 1 base and the J segment 4 bases; nucleotides outside the gene matches: 23. This CDR3 has 21 residues. The CDR3 here is CSARVYKTTYTPSGSSDTQYF. CDR3 DNA sequence: TGCAGTGCTAGAGTCTACAAGACGACCTACACCCCTAGCGGGAGTTCAGATACGCAGTATTTT.

As regards this clone: It may be a read error: a sequence one base away is much more abundant. The chain employs TRBV5-6 and TRBJ1-6, with D possibly matching TRBD1 (5 bases). The CDR3 contains 14 residues. Germline assignment: CDR1 SGHDT and CDR2 YYEEEE. The CDR3 region has the DNA TGTGTCAGCAGTTTTCAGGGATTCAGTTCACCCCTCCACTTT. Its protein product is CVSSFQGFSSPLHF. Together with reference TRBV5-6 and TRBJ1-6, the CDR3 gives the full variable domain: DAGVTQSPTHLIKTRGQQVTLRCSPKSGHDTVSWYQQALGQGPQFIFQYYEEEERQRGNFPDRFSGHQFPNYSSELNVNALLLGDSALYLCVSSFQGFSSPLHFGNGTRLTVT.

The V gene is TRBV7-6, the J gene TRBJ1-1, with 7 positions matching TRBD1. With 4 bases clipped from V and 1 base from J, the junction kept 3 bases outside the gene matches. CDR3 length: 14 residues. Germline lookup yields CDR1 SGHVS and CDR2 FNYEAQ. CDR3 region: CASSSGGPNTEAFF. The CDR3, as DNA: TGTGCCAGCAGCTCAGGGGGACCGAACACTGAAGCTTTCTTT.